This T cell receptor beta chain was observed in a study of cytomegalovirus exposure and HLA in healthy donors. Whole-study context: Membership in the Caucasian-associated ancestry cluster was found for 81% of approximately 380 genotyped donors. Study results and caveats: Associated with cytomegalovirus, according to the listing, were fewer than 200 TCR beta chains. Reports state that TCR beta sequences accurately predicted most subjects' HLA-A and HLA-B alleles.

Trimming left V 1 base short and J 8 bases short, with 11 bases between. The V gene's germline CDR1 is SGHTA and CDR2 FQGNSA. This CDR3 region has 13 residues. The PCR contained 60 Vbeta and 13 Jbeta primers. TCRdb's copy holds only in-frame clones and misses some; the assay was immunoSEQ multiplex PCR. The sample includes roughly 120,000 clones, 80% of them seen just once. Concerning this clone: Its antigen is not known.

Material: PBMCs. This chain uses TRBV7-2 with TRBJ1-1; D not certain. This TCR came from a female donor in good health and CMV-seropositive. CDR3 coding DNA: TGTGCCAGCAGCTTAGTTCGGGAAGGGGAAGCTTTCTTT. Translating it yields CASSLVREGEAFF.